This TCR beta chain stems from a study of patients and donors after allogeneic stem cell transplantation. This clonotype was detected only a few times. V gave up 6 bases and J gave up 2 bases, with 13 bases separating them. CDR3 length: 14 amino acids. TCRdb processed the RT-PCR reads anew with MiXCR; each CDR3 protein has one entry. Of roughly 960,000 distinct CDR3 sequences listed, roughly 18% are singletons. Sequencing input: blood, either unsorted or a sorted T cell fraction (not recorded which). The J gene is TRBJ1-1, the V gene TRBV12-3 or TRBV12-4; possibly TRBD1 for D (5 bases). This receptor was taken from a human donor who was either an allogeneic HSCT recipient or a stem cell or donor lymphocyte infusion donor (not recorded which). It is not recorded whose cells these are; they may come from a transplant donor. The CDR3 coding sequence is TGTGCCAGCAGAGGGAAGGGGCTCAACACTGAAGCTTTCTTT. It is translated as CASRGKGLNTEAFF.